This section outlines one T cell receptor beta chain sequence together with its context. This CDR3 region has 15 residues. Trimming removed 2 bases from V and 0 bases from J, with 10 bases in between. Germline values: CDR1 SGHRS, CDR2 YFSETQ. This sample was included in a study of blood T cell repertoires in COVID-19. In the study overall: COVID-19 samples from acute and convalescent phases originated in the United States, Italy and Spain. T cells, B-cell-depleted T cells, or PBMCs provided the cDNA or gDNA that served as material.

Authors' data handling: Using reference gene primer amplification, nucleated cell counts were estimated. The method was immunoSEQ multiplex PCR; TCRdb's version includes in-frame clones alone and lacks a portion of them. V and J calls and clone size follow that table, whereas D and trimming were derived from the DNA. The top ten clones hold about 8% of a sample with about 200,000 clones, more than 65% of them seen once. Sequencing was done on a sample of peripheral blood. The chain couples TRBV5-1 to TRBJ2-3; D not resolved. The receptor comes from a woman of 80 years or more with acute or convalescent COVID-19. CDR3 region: CASSFAEPSTDTQYF. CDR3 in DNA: TGCGCCAGCAGCTTTGCGGAACCTAGCACAGATACGCAGTATTTT.